Each of the 10 T cell receptor beta chains below was sequenced from the same sample in a study of T cell repertoires in cytomegalovirus infection. The antigens for these receptors are not known. Each CDR3 protein gets one entry after TCRdb re-called the reads with MiXCR. The data show approximately 120,000 distinct CDR3 sequences, about 28% seen once. The specimen was CD8+ T cells from cultured PBMCs, collected from culture after CMV antigen stimulation. The receptors here all came from a human donor in good health (CMV status not recorded). Some clones in this sample may be carry-over from other donors' samples.

This clonotype came up many times. The chain carries TRBV7-6 and TRBJ2-2; perhaps TRBD2 as D (6 bases). The germline V and J ends were trimmed by 5 bases and 3 bases, with 10 bases remaining between them. The CDR3 is 14 residues long. Per germline, CDR1 SGHVS and CDR2 FNYEAQ. The CDR3 sequence is CASSRDSYTGELFF. DNA of the CDR3: TGTGCCAGCAGCCGGGACTCTTACACCGGGGAGCTGTTTTTT.

The chain recombines TRBV12-3 or TRBV12-4 with TRBJ1-2; D is unclear. V was pared by 5 bases and J by 1 base, with 8 bases between. This CDR3 contains 13 residues. The chain's CDR3 is CASSPNLNYGYTF. For the CDR3, the DNA is TGTGCCAGCAGTCCGAACCTTAACTATGGCTACACCTTC.

This chain links TRBV20-1 with TRBJ2-5; 10 nucleotides line up with TRBD2. From germline, CDR1 is DFQATT and CDR2 SNEGSKA (reference sequence). CDR3 length: 19 residues. V was clipped by 0 bases and J by 1 base; unmatched bases: 14. As DNA, the CDR3 is TGCAGTGCTAGAGATCTCGGCCTAGCGGGGGCCCCGTTCCAAGAGACCCAGTACTTC. Residues: CSARDLGLAGAPFQETQYF.

The chain recombines TRBV12-3 or TRBV12-4 with TRBJ1-4, with D maybe TRBD1 (5 bases). The CDR3 runs to 14 residues. V lost 1 base and J 6 bases, leaving 9 bases between the germline ends. CDR3 bases: TGTGCCAGCAGTTTAGACGGGGCTTATGAAAAACTGTTTTTT. Its protein is CASSLDGAYEKLFF.

Notes on this clonotype: A much bigger clone sits one base away, suggesting this may be a read error. The chain uses TRBV27 and TRBJ2-1; 7 nucleotides line up with TRBD2. This CDR3 is built from 14 residues. Germline V gene sequence: CDR1 MNHEY, CDR2 SMNVEV (reference sequence). V trimming: 2 bases; J trimming: 6 bases; junction bases outside the gene matches: 4. CDR3 DNA: TGTGCCAGCAGTTTAGGGGGAGGGATCAATGAGCAGTTCTTC. As protein: CASSLGGGINEQFF.

This sequence joins TRBV2 and TRBJ1-1, with a possible D match to TRBD1 (5 bases). Trimming removed 7 bases from V and 3 bases from J, with 12 bases in between. CDR1 and CDR2 (germline): SNHLY, FYNNEI. The CDR3 covers 13 residues. In nucleotides, the CDR3 is TGTGCCAGCAAACCCCTAGGGGACACTGAAGCTTTCTTT. It specifies CASKPLGDTEAFF. The complete variable domain, with remaining parts taken from reference TRBV2 and TRBJ1-1, reads EPEVTQTPSHQVTQMGQEVILRCVPISNHLYFYWYRQILGQKVEFLVSFYNNEISEKSEIFDDQFSVERPDGSNFTLKIRSTKLEDSAMYFCASKPLGDTEAFFGQGTRLTVV.

This clonotype was seen a few times. The chain employs TRBV28 and TRBJ2-2, with D perhaps being TRBD1 or TRBD2 (5 bases each). Germline assignment: CDR1 MDHEN and CDR2 SYDVKM. Trimming stripped 4 bases from V and 4 bases from J, with 7 bases between. The CDR3 is made up of 13 amino acids. The CDR3, as DNA: TGTGCCAGCAGTTGGGGACCCACCGGGGAGCTGTTTTTT. It yields the protein CASSWGPTGELFF.

V gene TRBV6-6 combines with J gene TRBJ2-7; possible D gene TRBD1, 6 bases. Germline V CDR1 and CDR2: MNHNY, SVGAGI (reference sequence). The CDR3 sequence is 12 residues long. V was clipped by 4 bases and J by 10 bases, with 14 bases between them. As DNA, the CDR3 is TGTGCCAGCAGTTGGCTACAGGGACAACAGTACTTC. It specifies CASSWLQGQQYF.

This clonotype showed up just a few times. The gene calls are TRBV27 and TRBJ2-3; 11 bases are a match to TRBD2. V was clipped by 4 bases and J by 0 bases; unmatched bases: 9. The CDR3 has 18 amino acids. Germline loops: CDR1 MNHEY, CDR2 SMNVEV (reference sequence). The CDR3 loop reads CASSWLAGGDPSTDTQYF. DNA for the CDR3: TGTGCCAGCAGTTGGCTAGCGGGGGGAGATCCTAGCACAGATACGCAGTATTTT.

The V and J genes are TRBV19 and TRBJ2-1; D unclear. V was shortened by 1 base and J by 4 bases, with 5 bases between the two germline ends. CDR1 is LNHDA, CDR2 SQIVND, per germline (reference sequence). The CDR3 totals 13 residues. As DNA, the CDR3 is TGTGCCAGTAGTATAGGGCAGTACAATGAGCAGTTCTTC. Protein sequence: CASSIGQYNEQFF. Filled out from reference TRBV19 and TRBJ2-1, the complete variable domain reads DGGITQSPKYLFRKEGQNVTLSCEQNLNHDAMYWYRQDPGQGLRLIYYSQIVNDFQKGDIAEGYSVSREKKESFPLTVTSAQKNPTAFYLCASSIGQYNEQFFGPGTRLTVL.